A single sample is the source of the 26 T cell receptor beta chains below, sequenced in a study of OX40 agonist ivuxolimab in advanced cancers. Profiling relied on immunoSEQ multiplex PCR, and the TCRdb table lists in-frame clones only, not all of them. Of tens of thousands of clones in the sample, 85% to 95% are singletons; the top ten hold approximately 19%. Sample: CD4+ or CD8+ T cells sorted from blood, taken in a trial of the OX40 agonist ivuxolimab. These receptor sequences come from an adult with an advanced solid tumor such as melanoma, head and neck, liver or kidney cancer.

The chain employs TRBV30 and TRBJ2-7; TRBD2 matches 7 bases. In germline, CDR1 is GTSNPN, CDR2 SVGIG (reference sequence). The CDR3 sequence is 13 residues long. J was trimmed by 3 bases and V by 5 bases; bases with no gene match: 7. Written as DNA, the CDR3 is TGTGCCTGGGGGAAAAGCGGGGACTACGAGCAGTACTTC. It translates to CAWGKSGDYEQYF.

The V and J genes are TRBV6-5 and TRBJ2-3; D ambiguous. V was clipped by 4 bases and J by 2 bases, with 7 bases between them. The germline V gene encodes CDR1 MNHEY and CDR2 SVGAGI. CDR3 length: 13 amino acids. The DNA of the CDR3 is TGTGCCAGCAGTTCGACCTACACAGATACGCAGTATTTT. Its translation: CASSSTYTDTQYF.

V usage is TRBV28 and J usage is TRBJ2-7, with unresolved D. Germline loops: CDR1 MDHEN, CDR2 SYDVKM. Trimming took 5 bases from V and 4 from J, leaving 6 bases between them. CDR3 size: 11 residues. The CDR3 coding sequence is TGTGCCAGCAGTGACCCGTACGAGCAGTACTTC. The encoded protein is CASSDPYEQYF.

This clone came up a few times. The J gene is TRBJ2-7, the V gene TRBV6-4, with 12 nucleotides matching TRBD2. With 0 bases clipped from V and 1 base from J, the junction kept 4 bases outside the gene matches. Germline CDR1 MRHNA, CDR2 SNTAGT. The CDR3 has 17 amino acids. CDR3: CASSDSLGLAGSYEQYF. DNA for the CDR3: TGTGCCAGCAGTGACTCGCTGGGACTAGCGGGTTCCTACGAGCAGTACTTC.

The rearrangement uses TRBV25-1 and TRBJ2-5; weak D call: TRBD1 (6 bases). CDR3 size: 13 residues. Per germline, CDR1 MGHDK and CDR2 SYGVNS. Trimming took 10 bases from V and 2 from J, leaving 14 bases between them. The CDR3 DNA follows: TGTGCCATCTCGCAGGACAGACAAGAGACCCAGTACTTC. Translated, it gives CAISQDRQETQYF.

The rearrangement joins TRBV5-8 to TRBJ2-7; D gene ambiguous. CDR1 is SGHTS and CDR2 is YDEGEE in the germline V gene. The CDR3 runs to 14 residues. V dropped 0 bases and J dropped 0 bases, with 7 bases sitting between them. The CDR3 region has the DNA TGTGCCAGCAGCTTGGGGCACGGCTCCTACGAGCAGTACTTC. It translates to CASSLGHGSYEQYF.

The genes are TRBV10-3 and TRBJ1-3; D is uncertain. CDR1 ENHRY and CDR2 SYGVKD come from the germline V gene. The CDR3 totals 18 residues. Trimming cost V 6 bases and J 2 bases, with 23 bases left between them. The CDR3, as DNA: TGTGCCATCAGCAAACTATGGGGAGGGAAAGAAGCTGGAAACACCATATATTTT. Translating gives CAISKLWGGKEAGNTIYF.

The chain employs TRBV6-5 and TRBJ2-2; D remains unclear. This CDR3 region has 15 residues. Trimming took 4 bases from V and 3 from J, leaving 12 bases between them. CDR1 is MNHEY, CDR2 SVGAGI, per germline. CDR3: CASSSARYHTGELFF. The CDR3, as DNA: TGTGCCAGCAGTTCTGCACGCTACCACACCGGGGAGCTGTTTTTT.

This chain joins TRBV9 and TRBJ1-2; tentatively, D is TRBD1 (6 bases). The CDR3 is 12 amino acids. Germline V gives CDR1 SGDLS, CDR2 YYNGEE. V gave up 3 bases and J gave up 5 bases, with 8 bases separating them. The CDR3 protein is CASSGTVYGYTF. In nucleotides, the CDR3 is TGTGCCAGCAGCGGGACAGTATATGGCTACACCTTC.

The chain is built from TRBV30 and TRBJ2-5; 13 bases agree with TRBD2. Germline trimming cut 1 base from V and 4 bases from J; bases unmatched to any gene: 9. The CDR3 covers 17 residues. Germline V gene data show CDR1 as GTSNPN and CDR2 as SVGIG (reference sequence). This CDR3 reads CAWSGGTSGILLETQYF. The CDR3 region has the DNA TGTGCCTGGAGTGGGGGGACTAGCGGGATTCTTCTAGAGACCCAGTACTTC.

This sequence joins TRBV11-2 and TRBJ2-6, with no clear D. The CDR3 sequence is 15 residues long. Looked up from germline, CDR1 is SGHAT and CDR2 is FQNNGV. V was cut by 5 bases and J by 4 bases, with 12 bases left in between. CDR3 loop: CASSRSFAGANVLTF. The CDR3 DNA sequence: TGTGCCAGCAGCCGTAGCTTCGCCGGGGCCAACGTCCTGACTTTC.

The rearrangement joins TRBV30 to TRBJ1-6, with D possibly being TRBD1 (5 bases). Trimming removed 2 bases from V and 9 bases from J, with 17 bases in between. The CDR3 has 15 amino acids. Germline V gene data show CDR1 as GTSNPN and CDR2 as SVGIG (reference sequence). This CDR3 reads CAWSWGYGTISPLHF. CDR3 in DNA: TGTGCCTGGAGTTGGGGGTACGGAACTATTTCACCCCTCCACTTT.

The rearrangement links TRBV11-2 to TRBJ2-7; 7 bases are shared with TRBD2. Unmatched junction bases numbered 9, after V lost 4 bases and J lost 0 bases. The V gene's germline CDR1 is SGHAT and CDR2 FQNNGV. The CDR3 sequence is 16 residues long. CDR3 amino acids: CASSSTAGLPSYEQYF. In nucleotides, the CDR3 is TGTGCCAGCAGCTCTACTGCGGGACTACCCTCCTACGAGCAGTACTTC.

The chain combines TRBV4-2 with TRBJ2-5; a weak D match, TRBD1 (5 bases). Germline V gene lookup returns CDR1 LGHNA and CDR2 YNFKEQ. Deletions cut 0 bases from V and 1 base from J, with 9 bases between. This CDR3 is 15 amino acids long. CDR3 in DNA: TGTGCCAGCAGCCAAGATCAGACAGTCCAAGAGACCCAGTACTTC. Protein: CASSQDQTVQETQYF.

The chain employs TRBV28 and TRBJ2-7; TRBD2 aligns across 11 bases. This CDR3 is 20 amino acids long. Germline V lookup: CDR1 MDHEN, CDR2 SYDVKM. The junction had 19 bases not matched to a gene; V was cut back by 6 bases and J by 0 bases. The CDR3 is CASSLETGTSGFHLSYEQYF. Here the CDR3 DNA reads TGTGCCAGCAGCCTCGAAACCGGGACTAGCGGTTTTCATCTCTCCTACGAGCAGTACTTC.

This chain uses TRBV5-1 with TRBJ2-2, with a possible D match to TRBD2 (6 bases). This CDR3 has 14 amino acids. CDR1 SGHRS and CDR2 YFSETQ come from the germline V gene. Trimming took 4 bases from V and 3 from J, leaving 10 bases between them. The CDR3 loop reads CASSPGEDTGELFF. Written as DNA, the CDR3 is TGCGCCAGCAGCCCGGGGGAGGACACCGGGGAGCTGTTTTTT.

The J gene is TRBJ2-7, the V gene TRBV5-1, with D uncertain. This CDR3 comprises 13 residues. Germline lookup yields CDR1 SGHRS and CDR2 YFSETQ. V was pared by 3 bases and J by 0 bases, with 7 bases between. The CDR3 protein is CASSSRFSYEQYF. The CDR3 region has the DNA TGCGCCAGCAGCTCCCGATTCTCCTACGAGCAGTACTTC. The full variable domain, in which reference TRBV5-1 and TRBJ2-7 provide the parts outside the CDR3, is KAGVTQTPRYLIKTRGQQVTLSCSPISGHRSVSWYQQTPGQGLQFLFEYFSETQRNKGNFPGRFSGRQFSNSRSEMNVSTLELGDSALYLCASSSRFSYEQYFGPGTRLTVT.

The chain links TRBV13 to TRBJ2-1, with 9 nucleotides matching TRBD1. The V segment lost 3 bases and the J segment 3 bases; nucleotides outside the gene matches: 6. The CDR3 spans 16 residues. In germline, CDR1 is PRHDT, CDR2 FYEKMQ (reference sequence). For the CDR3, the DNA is TGTGCCAGCAGCTTTGCAGGACAGGGGAACTACAATGAGCAGTTCTTC. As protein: CASSFAGQGNYNEQFF.

CDR3 protein: CASSQLGGLLPYF. The CDR3 coding sequence is TGTGCCAGCAGCCAACTTGGCGGACTGCTGCCATATTTT. V is TRBV4-2 and J is TRBJ2-3, with D maybe TRBD2 (5 bases). CDR3 length: 13 residues. Per germline, CDR1 LGHNA and CDR2 YNFKEQ. V lost 2 bases and J lost 15, with 18 bases in between.

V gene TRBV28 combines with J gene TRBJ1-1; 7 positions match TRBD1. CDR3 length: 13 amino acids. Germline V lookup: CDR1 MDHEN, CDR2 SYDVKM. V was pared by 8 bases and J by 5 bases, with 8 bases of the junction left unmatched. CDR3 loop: CASGRQGWTEAFF. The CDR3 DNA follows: TGTGCCAGCGGGAGACAGGGATGGACTGAAGCTTTCTTT.

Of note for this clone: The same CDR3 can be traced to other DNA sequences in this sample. This chain's CDR3 is CASSTPGGRGLDEQYF. CDR3 bases: TGTGCCAGCAGTACGCCGGGGGGTCGGGGGCTCGACGAGCAGTACTTC. V is TRBV27 and J is TRBJ2-7, with a weak D call TRBD2 (7 bases). This CDR3 contains 16 residues. The V and J ends lost 5 bases and 5 bases respectively, with 22 bases between them. Germline V gene sequence: CDR1 MNHEY, CDR2 SMNVEV (reference sequence).

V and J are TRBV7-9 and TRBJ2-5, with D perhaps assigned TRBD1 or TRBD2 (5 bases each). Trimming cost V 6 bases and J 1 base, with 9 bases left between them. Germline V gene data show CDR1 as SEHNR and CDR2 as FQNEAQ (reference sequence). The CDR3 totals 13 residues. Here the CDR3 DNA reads TGTGCCAGCAGAGCTGGGACCCAAGAGACCCAGTACTTC. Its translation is CASRAGTQETQYF.

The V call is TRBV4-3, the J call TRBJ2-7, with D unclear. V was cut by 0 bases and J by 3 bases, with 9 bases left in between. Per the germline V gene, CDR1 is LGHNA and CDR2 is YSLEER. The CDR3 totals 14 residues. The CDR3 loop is CASSQEATNYEQYF. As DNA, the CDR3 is TGCGCCAGCAGCCAAGAGGCGACAAACTACGAGCAGTACTTC.

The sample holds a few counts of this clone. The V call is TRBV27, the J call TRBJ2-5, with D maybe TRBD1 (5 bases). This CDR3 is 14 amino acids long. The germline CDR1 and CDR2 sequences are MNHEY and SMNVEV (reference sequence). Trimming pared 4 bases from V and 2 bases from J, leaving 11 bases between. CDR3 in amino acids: CASSWGGTQETQYF. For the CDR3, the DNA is TGTGCCAGCAGTTGGGGCGGCACACAAGAGACCCAGTACTTC.

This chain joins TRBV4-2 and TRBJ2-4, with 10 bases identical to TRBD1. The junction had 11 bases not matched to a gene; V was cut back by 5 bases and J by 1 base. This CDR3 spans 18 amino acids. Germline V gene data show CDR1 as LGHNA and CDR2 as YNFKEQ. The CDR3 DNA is TGTGCCAGCAGCTTCGAGTACGTGGGACAGGGGGCCAAAAACATTCAGTACTTC. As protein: CASSFEYVGQGAKNIQYF.

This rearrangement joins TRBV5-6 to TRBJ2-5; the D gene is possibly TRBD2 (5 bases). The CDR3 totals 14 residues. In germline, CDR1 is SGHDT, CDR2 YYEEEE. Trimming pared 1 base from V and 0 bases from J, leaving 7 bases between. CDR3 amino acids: CASSLQRNQETQYF. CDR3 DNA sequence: TGTGCCAGCAGCTTGCAGCGGAACCAAGAGACCCAGTACTTC.